A single sample gave rise to the 22 T cell receptor beta chains below, sequenced in a study of CD8 T cells in Susac syndrome. Random-hexamer reverse transcription was applied to roughly 0.5 to 1 ug RNA. TCRdb re-called the immunoSEQ multiplex PCR reads through MiXCR, storing one row per CDR3 protein. The sample yields 110,000 to 150,000 distinct CDR3 sequences, around 94% seen once. The sample was CD8+ T cells from PBMCs. These receptors were collected from a human donor in good health.

The J gene is TRBJ2-2, the V gene TRBV9, with 7 bases that match TRBD2. The ends lost 0 bases at V and 5 bases at J; junction bases unmatched: 7. CDR1 is SGDLS and CDR2 is YYNGEE in the germline V gene. The CDR3 extends over 16 amino acids. The CDR3 DNA sequence: TGTGCCAGCAGCGTAGGAGGCGGGAGATTTACCGGGGAGCTGTTTTTT. The encoded protein is CASSVGGGRFTGELFF.

This chain connects TRBV18 to TRBJ2-1, with 7 bases fitting TRBD2. Per germline, CDR1 KGHSH and CDR2 LQKENI. The V gene end was trimmed by 2 bases and the J gene end by 8 bases; junction bases not matched to a gene: 0. This CDR3 contains 12 residues. CDR3 sequence reads: CASSPAGDEQFF. The CDR3 nucleotides are TGTGCCAGCTCACCAGCGGGAGATGAGCAGTTCTTC.

The chain carries TRBV6-5 and TRBJ1-5; the D gene is possibly TRBD1 (6 bases). Germline CDR1 MNHEY, CDR2 SVGAGI. Trimming pared 7 bases from V and 6 bases from J, leaving 19 bases between. This CDR3 has 15 amino acids. CDR3 bases: TGTGCCAGCACGGGGGCCGGGTTGGTCGTTCAGCCCCAGCATTTT. Its translation: CASTGAGLVVQPQHF.

The chain uses TRBV5-4 and TRBJ1-2; a possible D gene is TRBD1 (5 bases). Germline V gene data show CDR1 as SGHNT and CDR2 as YYREEE (reference sequence). V lost 4 bases, J lost 4 bases, and 11 bases lay in between. CDR3 length: 13 amino acids. In DNA form, the CDR3 reads TGTGCCAGCAGCGGGGGATCGCGCTATGGCTACACCTTC. Translated: CASSGGSRYGYTF.

Concerning this clonotype itself: One junction end does not reproduce the germline sequence, and a read error may be involved. J is TRBJ2-3 and V is TRBV9; no firm D call. This CDR3 has 12 amino acids. The germline CDR1 and CDR2 sequences are SGDLS and YYNGEE. Written as DNA, the CDR3 is TGTGCCAGCAGCCCCAGCATAGATACGCAGTATTTT. It yields the protein CASSPSIDTQYF.

The V call is TRBV2, the J call TRBJ2-1; no clear D gene. The CDR3 loop spans 15 amino acids. Germline lookup yields CDR1 SNHLY and CDR2 FYNNEI. V lost 4 bases, J lost 0 bases, and 10 bases lay in between. The CDR3 coding sequence is TGTGCCAGCAGTGTAGTAGCCGGCTCCTACAATGAGCAGTTCTTC. This gives the protein CASSVVAGSYNEQFF.

The chain links TRBV15 to TRBJ2-7; tentatively, D is TRBD1 or TRBD2 (5 bases each). Germline loops: CDR1 LNHNV, CDR2 YYDKDF (reference sequence). V lost 4 bases and J 3 bases, leaving 16 bases between the germline ends. The CDR3 covers 15 residues. For the CDR3, the DNA is TGTGCCACCAGCACTGGGACCGTTTCGGTCTACGAGCAGTACTTC. As protein: CATSTGTVSVYEQYF.

The V call is TRBV7-2, the J call TRBJ2-3; D may be TRBD1 (5 bases). V was cut by 5 bases and J by 2 bases, with 8 bases left in between. The germline gives CDR1 SGHTA, CDR2 FQGNSA. The CDR3 is 13 amino acids. The CDR3 coding sequence is TGTGCCAGCAGCAAGGGGTACACAGATACGCAGTATTTT. Protein sequence: CASSKGYTDTQYF.

J is TRBJ2-2 and V is TRBV7-9, with 7 bases that match TRBD1. Germline V CDR1 and CDR2: SEHNR, FQNEAQ (reference sequence). The length of the CDR3 is 14 residues. V shed 10 bases, J shed 2 bases, and the junction held 7 bases outside the gene matches. The CDR3 loop is CATNGQANTGELFF. The CDR3 DNA is TGTGCCACCAACGGACAGGCAAACACCGGGGAGCTGTTTTTT.

The rearrangement uses TRBV27 and TRBJ2-3, with 9 bases lining up with TRBD2. The CDR3 is 16 amino acids. Germline V gene sequence: CDR1 MNHEY, CDR2 SMNVEV (reference sequence). The V gene end was trimmed by 6 bases and the J gene end by 3 bases; junction bases not matched to a gene: 10. The CDR3 region has the DNA TGTGCCAGCAGATGGGCGGCGGGAGGGCCAACAGATACGCAGTATTTT. Protein sequence: CASRWAAGGPTDTQYF.

This sequence joins TRBV6-5 and TRBJ2-7; 7 bases map to TRBD1. V gave up 10 bases and J gave up 5 bases; unmatched junction bases: 11. CDR1 MNHEY and CDR2 SVGAGI come from the germline V gene. This CDR3 comprises 13 residues. In nucleotides, the CDR3 is TGTGCCACATCCGACATAGGGGGCGACGAGCAGTACTTC. As protein: CATSDIGGDEQYF.

Note on this clonotype: The junction departs from the called germline gene at one end, perhaps through a read error. The J gene is TRBJ2-1, the V gene TRBV7-8; a weak D match, TRBD1 (6 bases). The CDR3 is made up of 17 amino acids. Germline V CDR1 and CDR2: SGHVS, FQNEAQ. CDR3 bases: TGTGCCAGCAGCTTAGATAACAGGGTCTACAAGTACAATGAGCAGCTCTTC. Translating gives CASSLDNRVYKYNEQLF.

In DNA form, the CDR3 reads TGTGCCAGCAGCTCAGGGGGCTGGACTGAAGCTTTCTTT. As protein: CASSSGGWTEAFF. This chain uses TRBV6-2 or TRBV6-3 with TRBJ1-1; 8 bases match TRBD1. V dropped 6 bases and J dropped 5; count of bases not matched to a gene: 5. Germline lookup yields CDR1 MNHEY and CDR2 SVGEGT. This CDR3 is 13 amino acids long.

The chain couples TRBV7-9 to TRBJ2-1; D is undetermined. The J call may be in error: the DNA end matches TRBJ2-7 better. Per the germline V gene, CDR1 is SEHNR and CDR2 is FQNEAQ (reference sequence). This CDR3 is 14 amino acids long. CDR3 nucleotide sequence: TGTGCCAGCAGCTACCCCTCACAGAGCTACGAGCAGTACTTC. The encoded protein is CASSYPSQSYEQYF.

CDR3 residues: CASSVNRVDEQFF. CDR3 bases: TGTGCCAGCAGTGTCAACAGGGTCGATGAGCAGTTCTTC. The chain is built from TRBV27 and TRBJ2-1; TRBD1 is a possible D gene (6 bases). V lost 5 bases and J 8 bases, leaving 13 bases between the germline ends. Germline V CDR1 and CDR2: MNHEY, SMNVEV (reference sequence). CDR3 size: 13 residues.

The chain combines TRBV27 with TRBJ2-1; TRBD1 matches at 8 bases. V shed 3 bases, J shed 3 bases, and the junction held 7 bases outside the gene matches. The CDR3 runs 16 residues. CDR1 is MNHEY, CDR2 SMNVEV, per germline (reference sequence). The CDR3 nucleotides are TGTGCCAGCAGTTTTCGGACAGGGAAGCTCTACAATGAGCAGTTCTTC. Translation: CASSFRTGKLYNEQFF.

V gene TRBV9 combines with J gene TRBJ2-1, with a weak D call TRBD2 (6 bases). Germline assignment: CDR1 SGDLS and CDR2 YYNGEE. V was pared by 4 bases and J by 0 bases, with 11 bases between. The CDR3 totals 15 residues. CDR3 residues: CASSPTGGSYNEQFF. CDR3 in DNA: TGTGCCAGCAGCCCCACCGGGGGCTCCTACAATGAGCAGTTCTTC.

CDR3 nucleotide sequence: TGTGCCAGCAGTTACGCGTTTTTTATCAGGGATGACACTGAAGCTTTCTTT. Its protein is CASSYAFFIRDDTEAFF. V gene TRBV6-5 combines with J gene TRBJ1-1; D is possibly TRBD1 (5 bases). In germline, CDR1 is MNHEY, CDR2 SVGAGI. The length of the CDR3 is 17 residues. The V gene lost 2 bases and the J gene lost 3 bases, with 19 bases spanning the gap.

The gene calls are TRBV4-2 and TRBJ2-3; 8 bases match TRBD2. Germline loops: CDR1 LGHNA, CDR2 YNFKEQ. This CDR3 is built from 17 residues. With 1 base clipped from V and 4 bases from J, the junction kept 10 bases outside the gene matches. For the CDR3, the DNA is TGTGCCAGCAGCCAAGCCAGGAAGCGGGAGATAGCAGATACGCAGTATTTT. Its protein product is CASSQARKREIADTQYF.

The chain combines TRBV9 with TRBJ1-2, with D hard to call. Per germline, CDR1 SGDLS and CDR2 YYNGEE. The CDR3 covers 17 residues. The germline V and J ends were trimmed by 0 bases and 0 bases, with 15 bases remaining between them. CDR3 coding DNA: TGTGCCAGCAGCGTAGGTGGGGAGGCCGACCCTAACTATGGCTACACCTTC. This encodes CASSVGGEADPNYGYTF.

This chain connects TRBV30 to TRBJ2-7; D unresolved. The CDR3 consists of 10 residues. Germline-derived CDR1 and CDR2 are GTSNPN and SVGIG (reference sequence). V lost 2 bases and J 6 bases, leaving 5 bases between the germline ends. Written as DNA, the CDR3 is TGTGCCTGGAGTTTGGGCGAGCAGTACTTC. This sequence encodes CAWSLGEQYF.

This clonotype occurred a few times. The J gene is TRBJ1-1, the V gene TRBV27; D gene uncertain. The CDR3 sequence is 11 residues long. Germline CDR1 MNHEY, CDR2 SMNVEV (reference sequence). The V gene lost 3 bases and the J gene lost 8 bases, with 7 bases spanning the gap. The CDR3, as DNA: TGTGCCAGCAGTTTTGGGAGAGAAGCTTTCTTT. Encoded protein: CASSFGREAFF.